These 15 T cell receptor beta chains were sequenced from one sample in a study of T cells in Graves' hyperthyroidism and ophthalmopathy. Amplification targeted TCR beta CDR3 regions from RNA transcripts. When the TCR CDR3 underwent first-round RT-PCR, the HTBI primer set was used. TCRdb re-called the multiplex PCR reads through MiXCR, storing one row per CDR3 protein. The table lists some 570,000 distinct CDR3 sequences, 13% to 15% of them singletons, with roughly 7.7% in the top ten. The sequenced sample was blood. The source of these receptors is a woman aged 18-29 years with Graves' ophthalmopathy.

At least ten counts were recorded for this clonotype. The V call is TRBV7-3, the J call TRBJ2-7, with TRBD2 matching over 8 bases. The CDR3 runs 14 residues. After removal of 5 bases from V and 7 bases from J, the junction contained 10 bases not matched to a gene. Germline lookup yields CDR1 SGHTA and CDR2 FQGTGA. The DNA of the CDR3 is TGTGCCAGCAGCCAGGGGACTAGGCCATGGGAGCAGTACTTC. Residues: CASSQGTRPWEQYF.

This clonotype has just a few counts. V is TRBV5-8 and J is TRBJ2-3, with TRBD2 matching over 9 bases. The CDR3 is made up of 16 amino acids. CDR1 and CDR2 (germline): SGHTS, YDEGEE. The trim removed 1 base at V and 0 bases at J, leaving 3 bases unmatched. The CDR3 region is CASSLLAGTSTDTQYF. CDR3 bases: TGTGCCAGCAGCTTGCTAGCGGGAACTAGCACAGATACGCAGTATTTT.

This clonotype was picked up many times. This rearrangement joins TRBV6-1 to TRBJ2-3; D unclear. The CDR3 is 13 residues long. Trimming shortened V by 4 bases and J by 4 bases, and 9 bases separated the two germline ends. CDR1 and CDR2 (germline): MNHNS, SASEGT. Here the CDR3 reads CASSVGVADTQYF. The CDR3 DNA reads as TGTGCCAGCAGTGTAGGCGTGGCAGATACGCAGTATTTT.

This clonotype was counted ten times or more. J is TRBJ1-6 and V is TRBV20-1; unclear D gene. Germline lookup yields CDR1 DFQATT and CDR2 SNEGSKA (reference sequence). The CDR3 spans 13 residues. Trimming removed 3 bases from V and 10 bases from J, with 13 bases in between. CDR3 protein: CSARGDKKSPLHF. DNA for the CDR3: TGCAGTGCTAGGGGTGACAAAAAATCACCCCTCCACTTT.

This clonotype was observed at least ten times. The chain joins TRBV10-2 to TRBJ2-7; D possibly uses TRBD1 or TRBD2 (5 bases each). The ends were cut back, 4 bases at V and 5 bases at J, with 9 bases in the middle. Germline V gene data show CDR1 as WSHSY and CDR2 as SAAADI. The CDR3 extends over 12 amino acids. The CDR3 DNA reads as TGCGCCAGCAGTGCCCCGGGGCACGAGCAGTACTTC. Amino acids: CASSAPGHEQYF.

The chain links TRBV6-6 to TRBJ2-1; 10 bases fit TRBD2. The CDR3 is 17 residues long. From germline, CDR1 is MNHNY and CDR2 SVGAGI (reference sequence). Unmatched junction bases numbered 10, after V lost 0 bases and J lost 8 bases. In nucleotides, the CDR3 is TGTGCCAGCAGTTACTCCGGGGCTAGCGGGGGTACATATGAGCAGTTCTTC. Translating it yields CASSYSGASGGTYEQFF.

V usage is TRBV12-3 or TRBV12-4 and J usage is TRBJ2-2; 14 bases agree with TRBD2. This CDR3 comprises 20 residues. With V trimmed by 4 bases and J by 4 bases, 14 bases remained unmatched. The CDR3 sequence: CASSWVLRLAGGQGTGELFF. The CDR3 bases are TGTGCCAGCAGTTGGGTCCTCCGACTAGCGGGAGGGCAGGGCACCGGGGAGCTGTTTTTT.

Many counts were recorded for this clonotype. The CDR3 sequence: CASSTGGGPIQYF. The CDR3 DNA reads TGTGCCAGTAGTACAGGAGGGGGGCCAATTCAGTACTTC. The J gene is TRBJ2-4, the V gene TRBV11-3; the D call may be TRBD1 or TRBD2 (6 bases each). V lost 9 bases, J lost 10 bases, and 19 bases lay in between. CDR1 is SGHNT, CDR2 YENEEA, per germline. The CDR3 is 13 residues long.

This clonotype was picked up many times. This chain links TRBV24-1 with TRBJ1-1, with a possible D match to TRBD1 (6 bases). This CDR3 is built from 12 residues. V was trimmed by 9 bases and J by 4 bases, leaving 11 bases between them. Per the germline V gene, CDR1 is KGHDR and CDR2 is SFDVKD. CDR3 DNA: TGTGCCACCGGGGGGCTGGGCACTGAAGCTTTCTTT. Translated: CATGGLGTEAFF.

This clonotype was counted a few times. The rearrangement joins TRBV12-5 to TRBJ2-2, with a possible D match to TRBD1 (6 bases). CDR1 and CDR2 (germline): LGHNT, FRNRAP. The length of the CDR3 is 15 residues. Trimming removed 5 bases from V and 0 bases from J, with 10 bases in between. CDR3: CASGRGSSNTGELFF. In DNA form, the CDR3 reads TGTGCTAGTGGTAGGGGGTCCTCGAACACCGGGGAGCTGTTTTTT.

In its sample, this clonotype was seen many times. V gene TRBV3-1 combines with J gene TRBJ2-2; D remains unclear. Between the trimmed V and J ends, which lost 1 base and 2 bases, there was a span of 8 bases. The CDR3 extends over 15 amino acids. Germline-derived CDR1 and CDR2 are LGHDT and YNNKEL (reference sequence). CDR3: CASSQGQINTGELFF. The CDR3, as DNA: TGTGCCAGCAGCCAAGGACAAATCAACACCGGGGAGCTGTTTTTT.

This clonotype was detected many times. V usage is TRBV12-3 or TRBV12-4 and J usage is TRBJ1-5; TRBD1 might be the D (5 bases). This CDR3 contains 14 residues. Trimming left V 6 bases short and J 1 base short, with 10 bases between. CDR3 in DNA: TGTGCCAGCAGCTTGGGGGGGAGCAATCAGCCCCAGCATTTT. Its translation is CASSLGGSNQPQHF.

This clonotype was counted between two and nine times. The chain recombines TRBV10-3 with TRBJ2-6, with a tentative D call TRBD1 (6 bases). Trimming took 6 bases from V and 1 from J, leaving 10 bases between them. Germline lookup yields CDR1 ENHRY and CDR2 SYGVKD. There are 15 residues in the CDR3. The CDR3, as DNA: TGTGCCATCAGCCCCACAGGGTCTGGGGCCAACGTCCTGACTTTC. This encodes CAISPTGSGANVLTF.

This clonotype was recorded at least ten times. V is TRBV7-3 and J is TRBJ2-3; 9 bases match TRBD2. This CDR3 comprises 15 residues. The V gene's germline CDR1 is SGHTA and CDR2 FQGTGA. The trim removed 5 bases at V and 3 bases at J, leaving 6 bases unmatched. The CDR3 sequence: CASSPGTSTTDTQYF. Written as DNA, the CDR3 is TGTGCCAGCAGCCCCGGGACTAGCACAACAGATACGCAGTATTTT.

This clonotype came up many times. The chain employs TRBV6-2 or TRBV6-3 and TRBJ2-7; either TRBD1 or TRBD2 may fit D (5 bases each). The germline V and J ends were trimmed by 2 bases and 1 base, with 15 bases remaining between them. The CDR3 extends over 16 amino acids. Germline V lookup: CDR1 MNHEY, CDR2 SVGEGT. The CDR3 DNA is TGTGCCAGCAGTTACCCACTAGGCCCAGGGTCCTACGAGCAGTACTTC. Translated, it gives CASSYPLGPGSYEQYF.